Following are 22 T cell receptor beta chains from one sample sequenced in a study of T cells in Graves' hyperthyroidism and ophthalmopathy. Amplified regions were TCR beta CDR3 sequences from RNA transcripts. The HTBI set primed first-round TCR CDR3 RT-PCR. TCRdb re-called the multiplex PCR reads with MiXCR, one entry per CDR3 protein. This sample has hundreds of thousands of distinct CDR3 sequences, with less than 25% found just once. The sequenced sample consisted of blood. The receptor set was obtained from a young man with Graves' ophthalmopathy.

Ten or more counts support this clonotype. This chain's CDR3 is CAWRAQGRTEAFF. The CDR3 DNA reads as TGTGCCTGGAGGGCACAGGGGAGGACTGAAGCTTTCTTT. The chain uses TRBV30 and TRBJ1-1, with 7 bases that match TRBD1. The germline gives CDR1 GTSNPN, CDR2 SVGIG (reference sequence). V gave up 3 bases and J gave up 5 bases; unmatched junction bases: 6. This CDR3 spans 13 amino acids.

J is TRBJ2-1 and V is TRBV5-5, with no clear D. The length of the CDR3 is 12 residues. Trimming stripped 6 bases from V and 10 bases from J, with 14 bases between. The germline V gene has CDR1 SGHKS and CDR2 YYEKEE (reference sequence). The CDR3 region has the DNA TGTGCCAGCAACCGACCGCCCGAGGAGCAGTTCTTC. It is translated as CASNRPPEEQFF.

This clonotype was detected a few times. V gene TRBV7-9 combines with J gene TRBJ2-7; 9 nucleotides agree with TRBD1. Looked up from germline, CDR1 is SEHNR and CDR2 is FQNEAQ (reference sequence). This CDR3 is 15 amino acids long. J was trimmed by 7 bases and V by 1 base; bases with no gene match: 8. This CDR3 is CASSLDGTGIVEQYF. The CDR3, as DNA: TGTGCCAGCAGCTTAGATGGGACAGGGATTGTGGAGCAGTACTTC.

This clonotype was recorded many times. The CDR3 protein is CASSLGPGQNTGELFF. As DNA, the CDR3 is TGCGCCAGCAGCTTGGGTCCCGGACAGAACACCGGGGAGCTGTTTTTT. V gene TRBV5-1 combines with J gene TRBJ2-2; the D gene is possibly TRBD1 (5 bases). In germline, CDR1 is SGHRS, CDR2 YFSETQ. The CDR3 spans 16 residues. V was pared by 0 bases and J by 1 base, with 10 bases between.

This clonotype occurred many times. V usage is TRBV20-1 and J usage is TRBJ2-7, with 9 nucleotides matching TRBD2. The junction had 3 bases not matched to a gene; V was cut back by 1 base and J by 2 bases. This CDR3 contains 14 residues. Per the germline V gene, CDR1 is DFQATT and CDR2 is SNEGSKA (reference sequence). The CDR3 spells CSARGLAETYEQYF. As DNA, the CDR3 is TGCAGTGCTAGAGGACTAGCGGAAACCTACGAGCAGTACTTC.

This clonotype came up a few times. The V and J genes are TRBV18 and TRBJ2-7; D is unresolved. This CDR3 region has 14 residues. The V gene lost 3 bases and the J gene lost 6 bases, with 15 bases spanning the gap. Germline V gene lookup returns CDR1 KGHSH and CDR2 LQKENI. The CDR3 sequence: CASSPDAVRLEQYF. The CDR3 bases are TGTGCCAGCTCACCGGACGCCGTCCGACTCGAGCAGTACTTC.

This clonotype has a count of ten or more. The chain recombines TRBV30 with TRBJ1-5; 8 nucleotides agree with TRBD1. The length of the CDR3 is 15 residues. Germline assignment: CDR1 GTSNPN and CDR2 SVGIG (reference sequence). V lost 5 bases, J lost 2 bases, and 8 bases stayed unmatched. DNA of the CDR3: TGTGCCTGGGACAGGGGCGGTAAGGGCAATCAGCCCCAGCATTTT. Encoded protein: CAWDRGGKGNQPQHF. The whole variable domain, remainder taken from reference TRBV30 and TRBJ1-5, is SQTIHQWPATLVQPVGSPLSLECTVEGTSNPNLYWYRQAAGRGLQLLFYSVGIGQISSEVPQNLSASRPQDRQFILSSKKLLLSDSGFYLCAWDRGGKGNQPQHFGDGTRLSIL.

This clonotype came up a few times. The J gene is TRBJ2-2, the V gene TRBV3-1, with 9 bases that match TRBD1. The CDR3 is 17 amino acids. V lost 1 base, J lost 7 bases, and 10 bases stayed unmatched. CDR1 is LGHDT and CDR2 is YNNKEL in the germline V gene (reference sequence). CDR3 DNA sequence: TGTGCCAGCAGCCAAGCTCCCACAGGGGGCGCGGGCGGGGAGCTGTTTTTT. It specifies CASSQAPTGGAGGELFF.

This clonotype was detected once. The chain is built from TRBV9 and TRBJ2-7; 10 bases match TRBD2. V lost 4 bases and J lost 2; bases outside the gene matches: 6. The CDR3 covers 15 residues. The germline V gene encodes CDR1 SGDLS and CDR2 YYNGEE. In DNA form, the CDR3 reads TGTGCCAGCAGCCCCAAGCTAGCGGGGGCCTACGAGCAGTACTTC. Protein: CASSPKLAGAYEQYF. The entire variable domain, with the rest obtained from reference TRBV9 and TRBJ2-7, is as follows: DSGVTQTPKHLITATGQRVTLRCSPRSGDLSVYWYQQSLDQGLQFLIQYYNGEERAKGNILERFSAQQFPDLHSELNLSSLELGDSALYFCASSPKLAGAYEQYFGPGTRLTVT.

The chain combines TRBV5-1 with TRBJ1-1, with 9 bases fitting TRBD1. The V gene end was trimmed by 1 base and the J gene end by 2 bases; junction bases not matched to a gene: 9. The CDR3 has 17 amino acids. Germline V lookup: CDR1 SGHRS, CDR2 YFSETQ. The CDR3 bases are TGCGCCAGCAGCTTGACGAGGGGACAGGGACTAAACACTGAAGCTTTCTTT. Amino acids: CASSLTRGQGLNTEAFF.

This clonotype has at least ten counts. V usage is TRBV19 and J usage is TRBJ1-1; D not resolved. Germline CDR1 and CDR2: LNHDA and SQIVND (reference sequence). Trimming cost V 4 bases and J 0 bases, with 9 bases left between them. The CDR3 runs 14 residues. The CDR3 region is CASSRLTLNTEAFF. CDR3 bases: TGTGCCAGTAGTAGATTGACCTTGAACACTGAAGCTTTCTTT.

This clonotype has only a few counts. The chain is built from TRBV7-8 and TRBJ1-6; unclear D gene. V lost 5 bases and J 6 bases, leaving 14 bases between the germline ends. The CDR3 runs to 15 residues. Germline CDR1 is SGHVS and CDR2 is FQNEAQ. DNA of the CDR3: TGTGCCAGCAGCCCCTCGGGGATAACTAATTCACCCCTCCACTTT. It codes for CASSPSGITNSPLHF.

This clonotype showed up just once. The gene calls are TRBV9 and TRBJ2-3; TRBD2 matches 9 bases. J lost 2 bases, V lost 0 bases, and 10 bases had no gene match. The CDR3 runs 18 residues. Germline CDR1 SGDLS, CDR2 YYNGEE. The CDR3 loop is CASSVEGLAWDYTDTQYF. In DNA form, the CDR3 reads TGTGCCAGCAGCGTAGAGGGACTAGCTTGGGACTACACAGATACGCAGTATTTT. The full variable domain, its missing parts supplied by reference TRBV9 and TRBJ2-3, is DSGVTQTPKHLITATGQRVTLRCSPRSGDLSVYWYQQSLDQGLQFLIQYYNGEERAKGNILERFSAQQFPDLHSELNLSSLELGDSALYFCASSVEGLAWDYTDTQYFGPGTRLTVL.

V is TRBV27 and J is TRBJ1-5; D remains ambiguous. The V end was cut by 6 bases, the J end by 7 bases, with 13 bases between. Germline CDR1 is MNHEY and CDR2 is SMNVEV (reference sequence). The CDR3 consists of 13 residues. CDR3 loop: CASRARGEQPQHF. The CDR3, as DNA: TGTGCCAGCAGGGCCCGGGGTGAGCAGCCCCAGCATTTT.

This clonotype was recorded at least ten times. The chain combines TRBV27 with TRBJ1-1, with 10 bases identical to TRBD1. V lost 5 bases to trimming and J lost 6 bases; unmatched junction nucleotides: 6. The CDR3 totals 14 residues. Germline CDR1 is MNHEY and CDR2 is SMNVEV (reference sequence). Here the CDR3 reads CASSRDRGVSEAFF. In DNA, the CDR3 is TGTGCCAGCAGTCGGGACAGGGGCGTCTCTGAAGCTTTCTTT.

This clonotype was recorded at least ten times. The chain uses TRBV28 and TRBJ2-7, with 9 bases identical to TRBD2. V lost 8 bases to trimming and J lost 6 bases; unmatched junction nucleotides: 17. Germline CDR1 is MDHEN and CDR2 is SYDVKM. The CDR3 runs 16 residues. CDR3 protein: CASADLSGSSHGEQYF. As DNA, the CDR3 is TGTGCCAGCGCCGACCTTAGCGGGAGTTCTCATGGCGAGCAGTACTTC.

The V gene is TRBV5-1, the J gene TRBJ2-3, with a possible D match to TRBD2 (6 bases). This CDR3 comprises 16 residues. V gave up 4 bases and J gave up 1 base, with 16 bases separating them. Germline V CDR1 and CDR2: SGHRS, YFSETQ. Here the CDR3 DNA reads TGCGCCAGCAGCCTCTTTCGCGGAGGGGGCACAGATACGCAGTATTTT. Translated, it gives CASSLFRGGGTDTQYF.

This clonotype was recorded a few times. V gene TRBV4-1 combines with J gene TRBJ1-2; TRBD1 matches at 9 bases. The germline V gene has CDR1 MGHRA and CDR2 YSYEKL. Unmatched junction bases numbered 9, after V lost 0 bases and J lost 7 bases. The CDR3 length is 16 residues. CDR3: CASSQDFLQGAGGYTF. CDR3 sequence (DNA): TGCGCCAGCAGCCAAGATTTCCTACAGGGGGCTGGTGGCTACACCTTC.

This clonotype showed up just a few times. This chain connects TRBV7-2 to TRBJ2-2, with 7 bases aligning to TRBD2. The junction had 12 bases not matched to a gene; V was cut back by 1 base and J by 4 bases. The length of the CDR3 is 18 residues. The germline CDR1 and CDR2 sequences are SGHTA and FQGNSA. The CDR3 is CASSLGPPGGSSTGELFF. CDR3 DNA sequence: TGTGCCAGCAGCTTAGGGCCCCCGGGCGGGAGCTCCACCGGGGAGCTGTTTTTT.

There are many counts of this clonotype. V and J are TRBV28 and TRBJ2-1; 10 bases line up with TRBD1. CDR1 is MDHEN and CDR2 is SYDVKM in the germline V gene. With V trimmed by 6 bases and J by 4 bases, 12 bases remained unmatched. CDR3 length: 17 residues. As DNA, the CDR3 is TGTGCCAGCAGCTTGATCACCGGGACAGGGGATTACAATGAGCAGTTCTTC. Protein product: CASSLITGTGDYNEQFF.

The chain combines TRBV5-5 with TRBJ2-2, with 7 bases fitting TRBD1. This CDR3 is 16 amino acids long. CDR1 is SGHKS, CDR2 YYEKEE, per germline (reference sequence). The junction had 7 bases not matched to a gene; V was cut back by 3 bases and J by 2 bases. CDR3 amino acids: CASSWGDRDNTGELFF. The CDR3 region has the DNA TGTGCCAGCAGCTGGGGAGACAGGGACAACACCGGGGAGCTGTTTTTT.

V and J are TRBV11-2 and TRBJ2-7, with 7 bases fitting TRBD2. CDR1 and CDR2 from the germline V gene are SGHAT and FQNNGV. The ends lost 3 bases at V and 1 base at J; junction bases unmatched: 12. CDR3 length equals 17 residues. The CDR3 loop reads CASSFHLAGQISYEQYF. CDR3 in DNA: TGTGCCAGCAGCTTTCATTTAGCGGGCCAGATTTCCTACGAGCAGTACTTC.